This T cell receptor (beta chain) came from a study of blood T cell repertoires in COVID-19. Study-wide context: COVID-19 samples, acute and convalescent, were from the United States, Italy and Spain.

This clone has a single count. Authors' data handling: For nucleated cells, counts were estimated from reference gene primer amplification. Repertoires were generated with immunoSEQ multiplex PCR, while TCRdb's copy carries only in-frame clones and drops some. Clone size and V and J calls were adopted from that table, with D and trimming inferred from the DNA. The table includes under 300,000 clones, around nine tenths detected once. This CDR3 is built from 14 residues. Germline V CDR1 and CDR2: LNHDA, SQIVND (reference sequence). J gave up 3 bases and V 3 bases, and 4 bases lay outside the gene matches.

This clonotype originated in a man in his thirties or forties with COVID-19, enrolled during active disease. The rearrangement joins TRBV19 to TRBJ1-2, with TRBD1 identical over 7 bases. Material for sequencing was peripheral blood. This CDR3 reads CASSILGQDYGYTF. The DNA for the CDR3 is TGTGCCAGTAGTATCCTTGGACAGGACTATGGCTACACCTTC. Full variable domain (missing parts from reference TRBV19 and TRBJ1-2): DGGITQSPKYLFRKEGQNVTLSCEQNLNHDAMYWYRQDPGQGLRLIYYSQIVNDFQKGDIAEGYSVSREKKESFPLTVTSAQKNPTAFYLCASSILGQDYGYTFGSGTRLTVV.